Listed below are T cell receptor beta chains from one sample, sequenced in a study of CD8+ T cells in alopecia areata. Assay: immunoSEQ multiplex PCR; the TCRdb copy retains only in-frame clones and omits some. The table has roughly 140,000 clones, about 51% seen once. The input for sequencing was CD8+ T cells sorted from blood, taken at week 0. The receptors here all came from a human donor with alopecia areata. Both conserved end residues are part of each CDR3. Fields, in order: clone size, V gene, CDR3 length, D gene, J gene, CDR3 protein, CDR3 DNA. D genes are given only for firm matches. A clone size is listed for some rows: how often the clone was seen (once, few, many), or a class if it is expanded.

>NA|TRBV29-1|15|TRBD2|TRBJ2-1
CSVRTSGGTYNEQFF
TGCAGCGTTAGGACTAGCGGGGGGACCTACAATGAGCAGTTCTTC
>NA|TRBV14|15|NA|TRBJ2-5
CASSQVGGTQETQYF
TGTGCCAGCAGCCAAGTCGGTGGTACCCAAGAGACCCAGTACTTC
>NA|TRBV7-2|15|NA|TRBJ2-7
CASSNPWSGVYEQYF
TGTGCCAGCAGTAATCCCTGGTCAGGGGTCTACGAGCAGTACTTC
>NA|TRBV29-1|15|TRBD2|TRBJ2-1
CSVGPIAGGNNEQFF
TGCAGCGTTGGACCGATAGCGGGGGGTAACAATGAGCAGTTCTTC
>NA|TRBV19|12|NA|TRBJ1-2
CASSIDLWGYTF
TGTGCCAGTAGTATCGACCTGTGGGGCTACACCTTC
>once|TRBV30|16|TRBD1|TRBJ1-2
CAWKSAGQGANYGYTF
TGTGCCTGGAAAAGTGCCGGACAGGGGGCGAACTATGGCTACACCTTC
>few|TRBV14|15|TRBD2|TRBJ2-1
CASSQVSIGGREQFF
TGTGCCAGCAGCCAAGTATCCATCGGCGGGAGGGAGCAGTTCTTC
>NA|TRBV4-3|15|TRBD2|TRBJ2-1
CASSPSGGVGNEQFF
TGCGCCAGCAGCCCCAGCGGGGGGGTGGGTAATGAGCAGTTCTTC
>NA|TRBV25-1|18|NA|TRBJ2-1
CASRKGGTEWSSYNEQFF
TGTGCCAGCAGGAAGGGGGGGACAGAATGGAGCTCCTACAATGAGCAGTTCTTC
>NA|TRBV25-1|17|TRBD1|TRBJ2-2
CASSGGNRGFVTGELFF
TGTGCCAGCAGTGGAGGAAACAGGGGCTTTGTGACCGGGGAGCTGTTTTTT
>once|TRBV30|11|TRBD1|TRBJ1-2
CAWNTGVGYTF
TGTGCCTGGAATACAGGGGTTGGCTACACCTTC
>NA|TRBV7-3|15|NA|TRBJ2-5
CASSLIGGPQETQYF
TGTGCCAGCAGCTTAATCGGGGGGCCTCAAGAGACCCAGTACTTC
>NA|TRBV30|13|NA|TRBJ2-1
CAWSAGLNNEQFF
TGTGCCTGGAGTGCCGGACTAAACAATGAGCAGTTCTTC
>NA|TRBV11-2|15|TRBD2|TRBJ2-1
CASSLEAGGSNEQFF
TGTGCCAGCAGCTTAGAAGCCGGGGGGTCCAATGAGCAGTTCTTC
>NA|TRBV13|14|NA|TRBJ2-5
CASSLKVYQETQYF
TGTGCCAGCAGCTTAAAGGTCTACCAAGAGACCCAGTACTTC
>few|TRBV9|12|NA|TRBJ1-5
CASGQYNQPQHF
TGTGCCAGCGGACAGTACAATCAGCCCCAGCATTTT
>NA|TRBV5-1|11|NA|TRBJ2-5
CASSFQETQYF
TGCGCCAGCAGCTTCCAAGAGACCCAGTACTTC
>NA|TRBV9|15|TRBD1|TRBJ1-2
CASSPTGTANYGYTF
TGTGCCAGCAGCCCTACAGGGACAGCTAACTATGGCTACACCTTC
>few|TRBV11-3|13|NA|TRBJ2-3
CASRGTSTDTQYF
TGTGCCAGCCGTGGGACTAGCACAGATACGCAGTATTTT
>NA|TRBV30|14|TRBD1|TRBJ2-7
CAWSWGQGSYEQYF
TGTGCCTGGAGCTGGGGACAGGGCTCCTACGAGCAGTACTTC
>NA|TRBV13|15|TRBD1|TRBJ1-1
CASSLATGGMSEAFF
TGTGCCAGCAGCTTGGCGACAGGGGGCATGTCTGAAGCTTTCTTT
>NA|TRBV5-1|11|NA|TRBJ2-7
CASSYGYEQYF
TGCGCCAGCAGCTACGGATACGAGCAGTACTTC
>few|TRBV27|15|NA|TRBJ2-7
CASSLRPDRPYEQYF
TGTGCCAGCAGTTTAAGGCCAGACCGCCCTTACGAGCAGTACTTC
>NA|TRBV9|13|NA|TRBJ1-1
CASSLFKDTEAFF
TGTGCCAGCAGCCTTTTTAAGGACACTGAAGCTTTCTTT
>few|TRBV5-1|17|TRBD2|TRBJ2-3
CASSPAVSGPYTDTQYF
TGCGCCAGCAGCCCTGCGGTTAGCGGGCCTTACACAGATACGCAGTATTTT
>NA|TRBV4-1|16|NA|TRBJ2-7
CASSQEWGTENYEQYF
TGCGCCAGCAGCCAAGAATGGGGGACGGAAAACTACGAGCAGTACTTC
>NA|TRBV5-6|15|TRBD2|TRBJ2-1
CASGNSGGSYNEQFF
TGTGCCAGCGGTAATAGCGGGGGTTCCTACAATGAGCAGTTCTTC
>NA|TRBV5-1|16|TRBD2|TRBJ2-1
CASSLAGGGAVDEQFF
TGCGCCAGCAGCTTGGCTGGCGGGGGGGCGGTCGATGAGCAGTTCTTC
>few|TRBV4-3|15|TRBD1|TRBJ2-2
CASSHGQGNTGELFF
TGCGCCAGCAGCCACGGACAGGGGAACACCGGGGAGCTGTTTTTT
>NA|TRBV2|16|TRBD2|TRBJ2-7
CASSPGPLAGDYEQYF
TGTGCCAGCAGCCCCGGGCCACTAGCGGGCGACTACGAGCAGTACTTC
>NA|TRBV29-1|14|TRBD1|TRBJ1-2
CSVEDGDRLYGYTF
TGCAGCGTTGAAGATGGGGACAGACTCTATGGCTACACCTTC
>few|TRBV29-1|11|NA|TRBJ2-7
CSVEDSYEQYF
TGCAGCGTTGAGGACTCCTACGAGCAGTACTTC
>NA|TRBV4-3|16|NA|TRBJ2-2
CASSQEMGPYTGELFF
TGCGCCAGCAGCCAAGAGATGGGACCATACACCGGGGAGCTGTTTTTT
>NA|TRBV30|13|TRBD2|TRBJ2-7
CAWSVAGRGEQYF
TGTGCCTGGAGTGTAGCGGGGAGAGGCGAGCAGTACTTC
>NA|TRBV14|14|TRBD1|TRBJ1-6
CASSPRQGGSPLHF
TGTGCCAGCAGCCCGCGACAGGGGGGTTCACCCCTCCACTTT
>NA|TRBV25-1|15|NA|TRBJ1-1
CASSDRAAGDTEAFF
TGTGCCAGCAGTGATCGGGCAGCCGGGGACACTGAAGCTTTCTTT
>NA|TRBV4-3|15|NA|TRBJ1-1
CASSQETGANTEAFF
TGCGCCAGCAGCCAAGAGACCGGGGCTAACACTGAAGCTTTCTTT
>NA|TRBV13|14|NA|TRBJ2-7
CASSLEGRPYEQYF
TGTGCCAGCAGCTTAGAAGGGCGGCCCTACGAGCAGTACTTC
>NA|TRBV19|13|NA|TRBJ2-1
CASSLARYNEQFF
TGTGCCAGTAGTTTGGCCAGATACAATGAGCAGTTCTTC
>NA|TRBV4-3|16|NA|TRBJ1-4
CASSQATGRTNEKLFF
TGCGCCAGCAGCCAGGCTACAGGGCGGACTAATGAAAAACTGTTTTTT
>few|TRBV7-2|15|NA|TRBJ2-3
CASSVTGEGTDTQYF
TGTGCCAGCAGCGTAACTGGGGAGGGCACAGATACGCAGTATTTT
>few|TRBV30|16|TRBD1|TRBJ1-2
CAWDGQGGDRGYGYTF
TGTGCCTGGGATGGACAGGGTGGAGATCGGGGCTATGGCTACACCTTC
>once|TRBV7-9|14|TRBD1|TRBJ2-1
CASSLGQGSNEQFF
TGTGCCAGCAGCTTGGGACAGGGCTCCAATGAGCAGTTCTTC
>few|TRBV7-9|12|NA|TRBJ2-7
CASSQVNYEQYF
TGTGCCAGCAGCCAAGTCAATTACGAGCAGTACTTC
>NA|TRBV4-3|14|NA|TRBJ1-5
CASSQDRWRQPQHF
TGCGCCAGCAGCCAAGATCGTTGGCGCCAGCCCCAGCATTTT
>few|TRBV10-3|14|TRBD2|TRBJ2-5
CAISSGGAGETQYF
TGTGCCATCAGTAGCGGGGGGGCCGGAGAGACCCAGTACTTC
>NA|TRBV30|12|NA|TRBJ2-7
CAWSVVRDEQYF
TGTGCCTGGAGTGTAGTAAGGGACGAGCAGTACTTC
>NA|TRBV4-3|15|NA|TRBJ2-5
CASSQDGTGRETQYF
TGCGCCAGCAGCCAAGATGGGACGGGGCGGGAGACCCAGTACTTC
>NA|TRBV5-1|16|NA|TRBJ2-1
CASSSAGVISYNEQFF
TGCGCCAGCAGCTCGGCAGGGGTCATCTCCTACAATGAGCAGTTCTTC
>NA|TRBV6-6|13|TRBD2|TRBJ2-3
CASNGGATDTQYF
TGTGCCAGTAACGGGGGGGCAACAGATACGCAGTATTTT
>NA|TRBV4-1|13|TRBD1|TRBJ2-5
CASSSTGAETQYF
TGCGCCAGCAGCTCCACAGGGGCGGAGACCCAGTACTTC
>NA|TRBV14|16|TRBD1|TRBJ1-6
CASSQSQGIVNSPLHF
TGTGCCAGCAGCCAATCACAGGGGATAGTCAATTCACCCCTCCACTTT